This TCR beta chain was found in a study of T-cell memory formation after mild COVID-19. Study-wide findings and caveats: Clones shrinking between day 15 and 85 showed a balanced CD4/CD8 split, and those that grew later tilted toward CD4+.

CDR1 and CDR2 (germline): MNHNS, SASEGT. This CDR3 spans 15 amino acids. After removal of 2 bases from V and 4 bases from J, the junction contained 1 base not matched to a gene. MiXCR was run by TCRdb on the 5' RACE reads, yielding one entry per CDR3 protein. This sample has around 300,000 distinct CDR3 sequences, with about a sixth found just once. This clonotype was recorded many times. Its antigen is not known. This clonotype was obtained from a man in his late teens or twenties who had mild COVID-19 (a few samples of this study predate the infection). Cell type and time point are not known. The gene calls are TRBV6-1 and TRBJ2-3; 12 nucleotides match TRBD2. Sequencing was performed on PBMCs or a T cell subset sorted from them (not recorded which). CDR3: CASSELAGGPDTQYF. CDR3 sequence (DNA): TGTGCCAGCAGTGAACTAGCGGGGGGGCCAGATACGCAGTATTTT.